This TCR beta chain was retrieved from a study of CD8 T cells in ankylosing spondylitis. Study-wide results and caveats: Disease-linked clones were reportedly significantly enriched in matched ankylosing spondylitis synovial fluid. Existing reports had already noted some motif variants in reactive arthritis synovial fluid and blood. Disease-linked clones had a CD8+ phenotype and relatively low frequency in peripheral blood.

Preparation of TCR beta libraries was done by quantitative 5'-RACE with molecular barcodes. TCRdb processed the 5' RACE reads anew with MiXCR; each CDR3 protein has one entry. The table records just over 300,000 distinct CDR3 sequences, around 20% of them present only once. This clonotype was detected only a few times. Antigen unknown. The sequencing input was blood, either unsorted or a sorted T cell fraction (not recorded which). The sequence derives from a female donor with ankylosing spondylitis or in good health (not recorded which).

CDR3 in DNA: TGTGCCAGCAGCGAGTACCATGATTCCTCATACAATGAGCAGTTCTTC. This sequence encodes CASSEYHDSSYNEQFF. The rearrangement joins TRBV7-2 to TRBJ2-1; no definite D call. The CDR3 is 16 residues long. Trimming took 5 bases from V and 4 from J, leaving 18 bases between them. Germline V lookup: CDR1 SGHTA, CDR2 FQGNSA.